What follows describes a single T cell receptor (beta chain). Its antigen is undetermined. These data are taken from a study of T cells expressing NK-cell markers. The study, taken as a whole, reports: In a handful of donors, dominant clonotypes made up about 28.3-60.1% of CD3+CD56-NKG2C+ cells. In about six donors, dominant NKG2C+ clonotypes were roughly 1.0-7.5% of CD8+ T cells.

5'RACE template switching with UMIs generated TCR beta cDNA. Each CDR3 protein gets one entry in TCRdb, which reprocessed the 5' RACE reads and gives no DNA. The specimen's table records approximately 380,000 distinct CDR3 sequences. Sequencing was done on a sample of blood T cells: a sorted CD56 or NKG2C T cell subset, CD4+ or CD8+ T cells, or bulk PBMC T cells (not recorded which). The sequence was collected from a man between 18 and 69 years old in good health.

The CDR3 reads CASSLEATSSYNEQFF. This chain connects TRBV7-2 to TRBJ2-1. CDR1 and CDR2 from the germline V gene are SGHTA and FQGNSA. The CDR3 runs to 16 residues.